This T cell receptor (beta chain) was documented in a study of regulatory T cells in long-lasting Graves disease. The CDR3 is 11 amino acids. V lost 7 bases and J lost 8, with 12 bases in between. The germline CDR1 and CDR2 sequences are DFQATT and SNEGSKA (reference sequence). The TCR beta library used iRepertoire HTBI primers with Arm-PCR amplification of CDR3. Via MiXCR, TCRdb re-called the multiplex PCR reads, giving one row per CDR3 protein. Seen here are 520,000 or so distinct CDR3 sequences, around 12% observed once, and the top ten hold approximately 9%. Time point denoted: newly diagnosed GD, antithyroid drugs for less than 3 months. PBMC RNA served as the TCR library source. A further study also used this sample, focusing on T cells in Graves' hyperthyroidism and ophthalmopathy.

Specimen: peripheral blood mononuclear cells (PBMCs), collected at new diagnosis, from a patient treated with antithyroid drugs. The chain is built from TRBV20-1 and TRBJ2-1; D call uncertain. This clonotype was sampled from a woman aged 30 to 39 with Graves disease. CDR3 in DNA: TGCAGTGTCCCCCGTGGCGATGAGCAGTTCTTC. It is translated as CSVPRGDEQFF.